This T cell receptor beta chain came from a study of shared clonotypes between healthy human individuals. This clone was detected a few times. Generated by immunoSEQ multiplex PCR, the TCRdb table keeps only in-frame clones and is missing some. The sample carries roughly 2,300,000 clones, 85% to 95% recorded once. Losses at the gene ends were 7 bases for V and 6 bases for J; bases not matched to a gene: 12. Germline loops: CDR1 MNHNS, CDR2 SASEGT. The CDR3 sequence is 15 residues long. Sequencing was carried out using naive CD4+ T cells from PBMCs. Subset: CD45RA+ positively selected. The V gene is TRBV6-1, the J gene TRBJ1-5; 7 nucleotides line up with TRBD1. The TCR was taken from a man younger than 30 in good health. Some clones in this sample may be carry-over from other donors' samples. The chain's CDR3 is CASTLRDSRVQPQHF. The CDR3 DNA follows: TGTGCCAGCACCCTGCGGGACAGTCGTGTTCAGCCCCAGCATTTT.